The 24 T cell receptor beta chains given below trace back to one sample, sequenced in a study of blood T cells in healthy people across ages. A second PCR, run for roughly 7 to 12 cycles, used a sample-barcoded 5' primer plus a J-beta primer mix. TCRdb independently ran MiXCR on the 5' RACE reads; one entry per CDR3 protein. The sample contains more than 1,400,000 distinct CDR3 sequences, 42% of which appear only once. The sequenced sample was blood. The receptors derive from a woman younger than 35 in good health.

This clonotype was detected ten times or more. This chain's CDR3 is CASSSSGVWDEQYF. The CDR3 DNA is TGCGCCAGCAGCTCGTCAGGGGTGTGGGACGAGCAGTACTTC. J is TRBJ2-7 and V is TRBV4-1; perhaps TRBD1 as D (6 bases). This CDR3 contains 14 residues. Germline assignment: CDR1 MGHRA and CDR2 YSYEKL. The germline V and J ends were trimmed by 5 bases and 5 bases, with 16 bases remaining between them.

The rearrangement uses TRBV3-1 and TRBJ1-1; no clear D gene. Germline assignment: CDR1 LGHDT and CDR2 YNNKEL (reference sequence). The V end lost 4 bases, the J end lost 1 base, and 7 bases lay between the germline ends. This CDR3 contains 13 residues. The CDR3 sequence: CASSRQQNTEAFF. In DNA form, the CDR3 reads TGTGCCAGCAGCCGGCAACAGAACACTGAAGCTTTCTTT.

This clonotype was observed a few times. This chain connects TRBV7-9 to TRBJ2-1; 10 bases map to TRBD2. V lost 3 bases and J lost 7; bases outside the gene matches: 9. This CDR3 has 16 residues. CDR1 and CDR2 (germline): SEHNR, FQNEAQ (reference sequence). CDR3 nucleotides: TGTGCCAGCAGCTTGTTACTAGCGGGACTGACGAATGAGCAGTTCTTC. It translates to CASSLLLAGLTNEQFF.

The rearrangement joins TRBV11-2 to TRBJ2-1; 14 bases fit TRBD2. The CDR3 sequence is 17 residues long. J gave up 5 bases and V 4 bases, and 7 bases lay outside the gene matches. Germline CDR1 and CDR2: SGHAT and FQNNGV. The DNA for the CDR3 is TGTGCCAGCAGCTCAGGAGGGACTAGCGGGAGCGACAATGAGCAGTTCTTC. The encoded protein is CASSSGGTSGSDNEQFF.

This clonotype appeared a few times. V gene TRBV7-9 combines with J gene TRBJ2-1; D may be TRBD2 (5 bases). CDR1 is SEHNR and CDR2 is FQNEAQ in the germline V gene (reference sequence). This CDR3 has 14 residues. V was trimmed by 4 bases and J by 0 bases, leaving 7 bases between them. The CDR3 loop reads CASSSGNSYNEQFF. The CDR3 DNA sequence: TGTGCCAGCAGCTCGGGGAACTCCTACAATGAGCAGTTCTTC.

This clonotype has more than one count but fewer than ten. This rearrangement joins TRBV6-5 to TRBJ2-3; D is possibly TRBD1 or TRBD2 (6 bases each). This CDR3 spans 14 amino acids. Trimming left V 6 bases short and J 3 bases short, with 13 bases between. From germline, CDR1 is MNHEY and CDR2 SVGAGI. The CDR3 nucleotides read TGTGCCAGCAGGCGGGACACGGATACAGATACGCAGTATTTT. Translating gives CASRRDTDTDTQYF.

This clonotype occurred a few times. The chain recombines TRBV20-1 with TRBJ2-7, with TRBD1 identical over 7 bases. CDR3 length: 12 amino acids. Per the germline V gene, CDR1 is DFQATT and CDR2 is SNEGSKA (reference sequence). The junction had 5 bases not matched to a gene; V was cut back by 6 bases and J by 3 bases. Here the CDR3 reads CSARGTIYEQYF. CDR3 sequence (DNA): TGCAGTGCCAGGGGGACCATCTACGAGCAGTACTTC.

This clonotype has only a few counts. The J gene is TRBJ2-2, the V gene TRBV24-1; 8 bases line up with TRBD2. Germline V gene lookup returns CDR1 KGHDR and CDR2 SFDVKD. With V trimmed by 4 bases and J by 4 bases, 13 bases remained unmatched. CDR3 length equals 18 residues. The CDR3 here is CATSDQSPSGGPTGELFF. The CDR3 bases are TGTGCCACCAGTGACCAATCCCCCAGCGGGGGTCCCACCGGGGAGCTGTTTTTT.

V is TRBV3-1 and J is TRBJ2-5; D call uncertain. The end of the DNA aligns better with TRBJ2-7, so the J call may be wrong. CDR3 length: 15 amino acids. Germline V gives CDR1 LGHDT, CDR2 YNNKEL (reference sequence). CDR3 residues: CASSQGIIGAFEQYF. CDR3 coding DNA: TGTGCCAGCAGCCAAGGAATTATCGGCGCCTTCGAGCAGTACTTC.

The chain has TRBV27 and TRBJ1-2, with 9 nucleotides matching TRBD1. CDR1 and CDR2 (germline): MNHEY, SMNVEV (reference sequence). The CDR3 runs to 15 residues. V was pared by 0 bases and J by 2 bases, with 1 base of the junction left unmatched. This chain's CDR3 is CASSLSGTGNYGYTF. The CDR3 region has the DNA TGTGCCAGCAGTTTATCGGGGACAGGGAACTATGGCTACACCTTC.

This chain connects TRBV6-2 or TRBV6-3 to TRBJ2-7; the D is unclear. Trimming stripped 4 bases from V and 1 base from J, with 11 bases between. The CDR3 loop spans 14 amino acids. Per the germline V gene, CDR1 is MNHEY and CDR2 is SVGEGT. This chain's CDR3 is CASSSVAVSYEQYF. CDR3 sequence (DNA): TGTGCCAGCAGTTCCGTTGCAGTTTCCTACGAGCAGTACTTC.

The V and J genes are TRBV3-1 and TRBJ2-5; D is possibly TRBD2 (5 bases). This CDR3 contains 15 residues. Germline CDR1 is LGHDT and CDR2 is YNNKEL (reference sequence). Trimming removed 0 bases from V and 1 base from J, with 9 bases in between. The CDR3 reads CASSQETSGQETQYF. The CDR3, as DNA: TGTGCCAGCAGCCAAGAAACAAGCGGCCAAGAGACCCAGTACTTC.

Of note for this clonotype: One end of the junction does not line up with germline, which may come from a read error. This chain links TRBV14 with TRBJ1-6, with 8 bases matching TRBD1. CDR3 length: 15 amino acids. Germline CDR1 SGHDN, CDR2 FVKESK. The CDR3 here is CASSPKTGDNSPLHF. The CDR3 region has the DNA TGTGCCAGCAGCCCAAAGACAGGGGATAACTCACCCCTCCACTTT. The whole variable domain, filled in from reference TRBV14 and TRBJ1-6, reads EAGVTQFPSHSVIEKGQTVTLRCDPISGHDNLYWYRRVMGKEIKFLLHFVKESKQDESGMPNNRFLAERTGGTYSTLKVQPAELEDSGVYFCASSPKTGDNSPLHFGNGTRLTVT.

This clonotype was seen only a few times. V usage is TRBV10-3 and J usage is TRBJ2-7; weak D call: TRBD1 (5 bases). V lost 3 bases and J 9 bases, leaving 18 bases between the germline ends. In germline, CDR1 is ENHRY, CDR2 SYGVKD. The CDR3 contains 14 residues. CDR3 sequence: CAISDPKGPSRQYF. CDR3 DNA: TGTGCCATCAGTGACCCGAAGGGGCCGTCCCGGCAGTACTTC.

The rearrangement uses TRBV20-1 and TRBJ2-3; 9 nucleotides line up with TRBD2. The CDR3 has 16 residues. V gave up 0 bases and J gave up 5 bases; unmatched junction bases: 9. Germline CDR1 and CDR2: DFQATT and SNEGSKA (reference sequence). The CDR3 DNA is TGCAGTGCTAGAGATGCTGGCGGGGGGGCGCGAGATACGCAGTATTTT. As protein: CSARDAGGGARDTQYF.

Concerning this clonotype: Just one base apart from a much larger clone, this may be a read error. The CDR3 coding sequence is TGTGCCAGCAATTATGGACAGGGGCTTTCCTACGAGCAGTACTTC. Amino acid sequence: CASNYGQGLSYEQYF. The rearrangement joins TRBV6-5 to TRBJ2-7, with 9 bases matching TRBD1. The V gene end was trimmed by 7 bases and the J gene end by 1 base; junction bases not matched to a gene: 8. Per the germline V gene, CDR1 is MNHEY and CDR2 is SVGAGI. There are 15 residues in the CDR3.

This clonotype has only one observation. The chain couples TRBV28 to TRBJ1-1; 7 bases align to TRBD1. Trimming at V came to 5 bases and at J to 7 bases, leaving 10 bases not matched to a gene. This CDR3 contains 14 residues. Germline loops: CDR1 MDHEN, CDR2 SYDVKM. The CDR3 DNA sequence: TGTGCCAGCAGTGCAACAGGGGTGGCGTGTGAAGCTTTCTTT. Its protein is CASSATGVACEAFF.

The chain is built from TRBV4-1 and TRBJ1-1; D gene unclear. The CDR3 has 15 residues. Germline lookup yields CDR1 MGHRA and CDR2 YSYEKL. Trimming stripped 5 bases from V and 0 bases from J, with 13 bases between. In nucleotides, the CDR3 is TGCGCCAGCAGCGCGGCTAAGGTAGTGAACACTGAAGCTTTCTTT. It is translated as CASSAAKVVNTEAFF.

CDR3 DNA: TGTGCCAGCAGTCGATCTAGCGGGACCTACGAGCAGTACTTC. Translation gives CASSRSSGTYEQYF. The chain links TRBV12-3 or TRBV12-4 to TRBJ2-7, with 9 bases fitting TRBD2. Trimming at V came to 5 bases and at J to 2 bases, leaving 4 bases not matched to a gene. The length of the CDR3 is 14 residues.

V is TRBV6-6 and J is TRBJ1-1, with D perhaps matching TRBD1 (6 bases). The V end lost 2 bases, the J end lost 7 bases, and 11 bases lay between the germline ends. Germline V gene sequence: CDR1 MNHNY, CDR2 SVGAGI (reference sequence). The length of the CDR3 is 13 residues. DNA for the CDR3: TGTGCCAGCAGTTACGGGAGGGGGAATGAAGCTTTCTTT. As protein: CASSYGRGNEAFF.

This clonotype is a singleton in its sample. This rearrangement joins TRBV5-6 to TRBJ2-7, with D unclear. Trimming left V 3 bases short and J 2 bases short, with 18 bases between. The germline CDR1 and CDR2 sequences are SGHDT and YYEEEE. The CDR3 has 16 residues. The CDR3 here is CASSSAGPESAYEQYF. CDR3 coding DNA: TGTGCCAGCAGCTCTGCCGGGCCAGAAAGCGCCTACGAGCAGTACTTC.

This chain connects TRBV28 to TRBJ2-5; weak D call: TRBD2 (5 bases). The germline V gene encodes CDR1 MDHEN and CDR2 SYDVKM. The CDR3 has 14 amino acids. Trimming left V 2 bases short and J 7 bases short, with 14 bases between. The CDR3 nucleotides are TGTGCCAGCAGTTTAGCGGGTACCGTCGGGACCCAGTACTTC. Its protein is CASSLAGTVGTQYF.

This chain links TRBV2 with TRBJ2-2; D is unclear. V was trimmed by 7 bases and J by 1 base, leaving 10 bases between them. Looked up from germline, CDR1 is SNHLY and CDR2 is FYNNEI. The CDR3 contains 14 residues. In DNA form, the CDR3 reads TGTGCCAGCACGATGTGGAGGAACACCGGGGAGCTGTTTTTT. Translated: CASTMWRNTGELFF.

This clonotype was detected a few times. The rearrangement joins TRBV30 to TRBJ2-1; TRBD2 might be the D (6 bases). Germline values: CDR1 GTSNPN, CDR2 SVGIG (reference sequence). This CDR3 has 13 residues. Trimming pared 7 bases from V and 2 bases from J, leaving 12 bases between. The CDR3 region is CAFIGTAYNEQFF. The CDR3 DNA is TGTGCCTTCATAGGGACTGCCTACAATGAGCAGTTCTTC.